Each of the 15 T cell receptor beta chains below was sequenced from the same sample in a study of vaccination effects on CD4 cells after COVID-19. Once cultured for about 9 days, the cells underwent separation to obtain CD4+ T cells. Participants each got two BNT162b2 or mRNA-1273 vaccine doses. Sequencing used immunoSEQ multiplex PCR; TCRdb keeps in-frame clones, though not all of them. Found here are 35,000 to 55,000 clones, more than 65% of them singletons; the top ten hold roughly a tenth. These receptors are not linked to any known antigen. The specimen comprised CD4+ T cells from PBMCs cultured without peptide, sampled after COVID-19 vaccination. The receptors were sampled from a human donor who received a COVID-19 vaccine.

This rearrangement joins TRBV2 to TRBJ2-7; TRBD2 matches 12 bases. This CDR3 is 15 amino acids long. Germline CDR1 SNHLY, CDR2 FYNNEI. V shed 6 bases and J 3 bases; nucleotides not matched to a gene: 6. Here the CDR3 DNA reads TGTGCCAGCAGGGAGACTAGCGGGGGAAGCTACGAGCAGTACTTC. It yields the protein CASRETSGGSYEQYF.

J is TRBJ2-7 and V is TRBV2, with D uncertain. The V end lost 6 bases, the J end lost 0 bases, and 15 bases lay between the germline ends. The CDR3 loop spans 15 amino acids. Germline assignment: CDR1 SNHLY and CDR2 FYNNEI. The CDR3 is CASRVDPRSSYEQYF. DNA for the CDR3: TGTGCCAGCAGGGTGGACCCAAGGAGCTCCTACGAGCAGTACTTC. The whole variable domain, remainder taken from reference TRBV2 and TRBJ2-7, is EPEVTQTPSHQVTQMGQEVILRCVPISNHLYFYWYRQILGQKVEFLVSFYNNEISEKSEIFDDQFSVERPDGSNFTLKIRSTKLEDSAMYFCASRVDPRSSYEQYFGPGTRLTVT.

This clone has just a few counts. This rearrangement joins TRBV6-5 to TRBJ2-7, with D possibly being TRBD2 (7 bases). The V end was cut by 0 bases, the J end by 5 bases, with 14 bases between. The CDR3 loop spans 15 amino acids. Germline V gene data show CDR1 as MNHEY and CDR2 as SVGAGI. The CDR3 nucleotides read TGTGCCAGCAGTTACTCCGGGGGGCGCGGGCACGAGCAGTACTTC. This translates into CASSYSGGRGHEQYF.

This chain links TRBV5-6 with TRBJ1-1, with 11 bases fitting TRBD1. J gave up 5 bases and V 4 bases, and 13 bases lay outside the gene matches. The CDR3 is 17 amino acids. Germline CDR1 SGHDT, CDR2 YYEEEE. This CDR3 reads CASSHHRDRGLKTEAFF. The CDR3, as DNA: TGTGCCAGCAGCCACCACCGGGACAGGGGGTTAAAAACTGAAGCTTTCTTT.

This clone came up once. This chain connects TRBV30 to TRBJ1-1; D remains ambiguous. Germline V gene sequence: CDR1 GTSNPN, CDR2 SVGIG (reference sequence). The CDR3 extends over 16 amino acids. V dropped 0 bases and J dropped 1 base, with 15 bases sitting between them. The CDR3 spells CAWSVPWGTRNTEAFF. As DNA, the CDR3 is TGTGCCTGGAGTGTACCATGGGGAACCAGGAACACTGAAGCTTTCTTT.

This rearrangement joins TRBV18 to TRBJ1-1, with a possible D match to TRBD1 (5 bases). The CDR3 runs to 16 residues. Trimming left V 3 bases short and J 0 bases short, with 14 bases between. Germline V lookup: CDR1 KGHSH, CDR2 LQKENI. The CDR3 protein is CASSPGEEFMNTEAFF. The CDR3 DNA reads TGTGCCAGCTCACCGGGGGAGGAGTTTATGAACACTGAAGCTTTCTTT.

This clone was seen more than once but under ten times. The chain joins TRBV5-1 to TRBJ2-4, with D maybe TRBD2 (6 bases). The CDR3 is made up of 20 amino acids. V was trimmed by 0 bases and J by 2 bases, leaving 24 bases between them. The germline V gene has CDR1 SGHRS and CDR2 YFSETQ. CDR3 in DNA: TGCGCCAGCAGCTTGGCCACTCTCGGCGGGGAACCTATTTCCAAAAACATTCAGTACTTC. It specifies CASSLATLGGEPISKNIQYF.

V and J are TRBV27 and TRBJ2-7, with unresolved D. From germline, CDR1 is MNHEY and CDR2 SMNVEV (reference sequence). Trimming cost V 2 bases and J 2 bases, with 7 bases left between them. The CDR3 length is 13 residues. For the CDR3, the DNA is TGTGCCAGCAGTTTAGGAAGCCCCTACGAGCAGTACTTC. This translates into CASSLGSPYEQYF.

This chain links TRBV5-1 with TRBJ1-3; D unclear. V was clipped by 4 bases and J by 0 bases, with 5 bases between them. CDR1 is SGHRS and CDR2 is YFSETQ in the germline V gene. The CDR3 loop spans 13 amino acids. DNA of the CDR3: TGCGCCAGCAGCACAGACTCTGGAAACACCATATATTTT. Its protein is CASSTDSGNTIYF.

The chain has TRBV12-5 and TRBJ2-7; D is possibly TRBD1 (5 bases). The CDR3 has 14 residues. Trimming took 0 bases from V and 1 from J, leaving 7 bases between them. Germline CDR1 is LGHNT and CDR2 is FRNRAP. The CDR3 sequence is CASGLVPGSYEQYF. The CDR3 DNA follows: TGTGCTAGTGGTTTGGTCCCAGGGTCCTACGAGCAGTACTTC.

V gene TRBV19 combines with J gene TRBJ1-3, with D hard to call. Germline V gene data show CDR1 as LNHDA and CDR2 as SQIVND (reference sequence). V gave up 4 bases and J gave up 0 bases, with 16 bases separating them. The CDR3 sequence is 17 residues long. The CDR3 nucleotides are TGTGCCAGTAGTAGGGAGACAACCGCCCTCTCTGGAAACACCATATATTTT. This gives the protein CASSRETTALSGNTIYF.

There are a few counts of this clone. The genes are TRBV6-5 and TRBJ2-5, with 12 positions matching TRBD2. This CDR3 spans 15 amino acids. CDR1 is MNHEY, CDR2 SVGAGI, per germline. V was clipped by 5 bases and J by 7 bases; unmatched bases: 8. The CDR3: CASSRTSGTTGTQYF. As DNA, the CDR3 is TGTGCCAGCAGTAGGACTAGCGGGACAACTGGGACCCAGTACTTC.

The chain joins TRBV30 to TRBJ2-7; 12 positions match TRBD2. The CDR3 covers 15 residues. The germline gives CDR1 GTSNPN, CDR2 SVGIG (reference sequence). After removal of 0 bases from V and 2 bases from J, the junction contained 2 bases not matched to a gene. CDR3 protein: CAWSVGLAGTYEQYF. The CDR3 DNA reads as TGTGCCTGGAGTGTAGGACTAGCGGGGACCTACGAGCAGTACTTC.

The rearrangement uses TRBV18 and TRBJ1-1; no reliable D call. Germline CDR1 KGHSH, CDR2 LQKENI. V was trimmed by 0 bases and J by 1 base, leaving 9 bases between them. The CDR3 length is 15 residues. CDR3 nucleotide sequence: TGTGCCAGCTCACCACCAGGGAGCACGAACACTGAAGCTTTCTTT. Its translation: CASSPPGSTNTEAFF.

The chain combines TRBV29-1 with TRBJ2-1; D is possibly TRBD2 (5 bases). Germline CDR1 is SQVTM and CDR2 is ANQGSEA. V shed 6 bases and J shed 2 bases, with 14 bases lying between them. The CDR3 contains 14 residues. The CDR3 here is CSVLVATPYNEQFF. DNA of the CDR3: TGCAGCGTCCTAGTAGCGACCCCCTACAATGAGCAGTTCTTC.